The 22 T cell receptor beta chains below all came from one sample that was sequenced in a study of T-cell reconstitution after alpha-beta-depleted transplantation in children. Using unique molecular identifiers, the investigators prepared the TCRbeta library. TCRdb re-called the PCR reads with MiXCR, one entry per CDR3 protein. Seen here are approximately 91,000 distinct CDR3 sequences, roughly 8% observed once, and the top ten hold over 6%. Sequencing was performed on PBMCs from the stem cell graft donor, taken from the stem cell graft. The receptors derive from a human donor who donated a stem cell graft to a child with congenital amegakaryocytic thrombocytopenia.

Turning to this clonotype: This could be a read error, since a much larger clone is one nucleotide away. This chain joins TRBV7-6 and TRBJ2-1, with D possibly called TRBD1 or TRBD2 (5 bases each). V gave up 5 bases and J gave up 8 bases, with 13 bases separating them. From germline, CDR1 is SGHVS and CDR2 FNYEAQ. CDR3 length: 13 residues. The CDR3 is CASSPRGCDEQFF. The DNA of the CDR3 is TGTGCCAGCAGCCCCCGGGGCTGCGATGAGCAGTTCTTC.

This clonotype was found many times. This chain joins TRBV12-3 or TRBV12-4 and TRBJ1-4; D gene unclear. The CDR3 length is 13 residues. The V gene lost 8 bases and the J gene lost 8 bases, with 15 bases spanning the gap. DNA for the CDR3: TGTGCCAGCCGGACCTCTCTTGAGGAAAAACTGTTTTTT. Protein sequence: CASRTSLEEKLFF.

This clonotype has a count of ten or more. The chain carries TRBV20-1 and TRBJ2-7; 9 nucleotides align to TRBD2. V lost 6 bases to trimming and J lost 5 bases; unmatched junction nucleotides: 8. CDR3 size: 13 residues. From germline, CDR1 is DFQATT and CDR2 SNEGSKA (reference sequence). The CDR3 region is CSAPQIAGDEQYF. CDR3 nucleotides: TGCAGTGCACCCCAAATAGCGGGAGACGAGCAGTACTTC.

This clonotype was seen a few times. The gene calls are TRBV19 and TRBJ2-2; tentative D call: TRBD2 (6 bases). Germline-derived CDR1 and CDR2 are LNHDA and SQIVND (reference sequence). Trimming removed 5 bases at V and 7 bases at J, with 11 bases between. The CDR3 loop spans 13 amino acids. This chain's CDR3 is CASSFGGVGELFF. The CDR3 DNA reads as TGTGCCAGTAGTTTTGGAGGGGTCGGGGAGCTGTTTTTT.

This clonotype was seen many times. This chain connects TRBV3-1 to TRBJ2-6, with D uncertain. Trimming left V 0 bases short and J 0 bases short, with 3 bases between. The CDR3 is 15 amino acids. Germline V gives CDR1 LGHDT, CDR2 YNNKEL (reference sequence). This chain's CDR3 is CASSQDPSGANVLTF. The CDR3 DNA follows: TGTGCCAGCAGCCAAGACCCCTCTGGGGCCAACGTCCTGACTTTC. Full variable domain (outside the CDR3, taken from reference TRBV3-1 and TRBJ2-6): DTAVSQTPKYLVTQMGNDKSIKCEQNLGHDTMYWYKQDSKKFLKIMFSYNNKELIINETVPNRFSPKSPDKAHLNLHINSLELGDSAVYFCASSQDPSGANVLTFGAGSRLTVL.

The V call is TRBV11-1, the J call TRBJ1-2, with TRBD1 as a possible D gene (5 bases). Between the trimmed V and J ends, which lost 5 bases and 7 bases, there was a span of 35 bases. The V gene's germline CDR1 is SGHAT and CDR2 FQDESV (reference sequence). The CDR3 loop spans 20 amino acids. CDR3 loop: CASSPRDLRPWQKIRGGYTF. In nucleotides, the CDR3 is TGTGCCAGCAGCCCTCGGGACCTGCGACCGTGGCAAAAGATTCGTGGTGGCTACACCTTC.

This clonotype was observed many times. The chain couples TRBV7-2 to TRBJ2-7; a weak D match, TRBD1 (5 bases). CDR1 and CDR2 from the germline V gene are SGHTA and FQGNSA. This CDR3 is built from 13 residues. V was shortened by 3 bases and J by 2 bases, with 8 bases between the two germline ends. The CDR3 protein is CASSFNRPYEQYF. CDR3 nucleotides: TGTGCCAGCAGCTTTAACAGGCCCTACGAGCAGTACTTC. Looking up the rest from reference TRBV7-2 and TRBJ2-7 gives the full variable domain: GAGVSQSPSNKVTEKGKDVELRCDPISGHTALYWYRQSLGQGLEFLIYFQGNSAPDKSGLPSDRFSAERTGGSVSTLTIQRTQQEDSAVYLCASSFNRPYEQYFGPGTRLTVT.

This clonotype was counted at least ten times. V is TRBV4-2 and J is TRBJ2-1; 11 nucleotides match TRBD2. CDR3 length equals 16 residues. Germline CDR1 LGHNA, CDR2 YNFKEQ. V shed 5 bases and J 4 bases; nucleotides not matched to a gene: 7. CDR3 DNA sequence: TGTGCCAGCAGCAAATCGACTAGCGGGGATTACAATGAGCAGTTCTTC. Its translation is CASSKSTSGDYNEQFF.

This clonotype was recorded many times. The chain employs TRBV7-6 and TRBJ1-2; weak D call: TRBD1 (6 bases). The V gene lost 8 bases and the J gene lost 9 bases, with 13 bases spanning the gap. This CDR3 has 11 residues. CDR1 SGHVS and CDR2 FNYEAQ come from the germline V gene. The CDR3 loop is CASGGGASYTF. As DNA, the CDR3 is TGTGCCAGCGGAGGGGGGGCCAGCTACACCTTC. Full variable domain (outside the CDR3, taken from reference TRBV7-6 and TRBJ1-2): GAGVSQSPRYKVTKRGQDVALRCDPISGHVSLYWYRQALGQGPEFLTYFNYEAQQDKSGLPNDRFSAERPEGSISTLTIQRTEQRDSAMYRCASGGGASYTFGSGTRLTVV.

With respect to this clonotype: Germline and junction disagree at one end, which may indicate a read error. The chain has TRBV9 and TRBJ1-4; the D gene is possibly TRBD1 (5 bases). The CDR3 length is 13 residues. Germline CDR1 is SGDLS and CDR2 is YYNGEE. The CDR3 DNA reads TGTGCCAGCAGCCACGGGACTAATGAAAAACTGTTTTTC. Translated: CASSHGTNEKLFF.

This clonotype was seen repeatedly, ten times or more. The V call is TRBV5-1, the J call TRBJ2-1, with a possible D match to TRBD2 (5 bases). The CDR3 runs to 14 residues. Trimming took off 4 bases at V and 7 bases at J, with 15 bases between the two ends. CDR1 is SGHRS and CDR2 is YFSETQ in the germline V gene. CDR3 coding DNA: TGCGCCAGCAGCGTGGAACACCCGGGGAATGAGCAGTTCTTC. Amino acid sequence: CASSVEHPGNEQFF.

This clonotype was seen repeatedly, ten times or more. The chain is built from TRBV15 and TRBJ2-3, with a weak D call TRBD2 (5 bases). Germline-derived CDR1 and CDR2 are LNHNV and YYDKDF (reference sequence). This CDR3 comprises 13 residues. The ends were cut back, 4 bases at V and 4 bases at J, with 9 bases in the middle. The CDR3 nucleotides read TGTGCCACCAGCATCCTAGCCCCAGATACGCAGTATTTT. It specifies CATSILAPDTQYF.

V is TRBV12-3 or TRBV12-4 and J is TRBJ1-6; 8 nucleotides match TRBD1. This CDR3 spans 17 amino acids. J was trimmed by 5 bases and V by 7 bases; bases with no gene match: 13. DNA of the CDR3: TGTGCCAGCACCTCGGGACGGACAGGGTCCGATAATTCACCCCTCCACTTT. Translation gives CASTSGRTGSDNSPLHF.

This clonotype was found many times. The chain carries TRBV6-5 and TRBJ1-6, with a tentative D call TRBD1 (5 bases). CDR1 is MNHEY and CDR2 is SVGAGI in the germline V gene. The CDR3 length is 16 residues. V was clipped by 6 bases and J by 7 bases, with 19 bases between them. CDR3 DNA: TGTGCCAGCAGCTATTCTAGAGGGGCTTCGAATTCACCCCTCCACTTT. It encodes CASSYSRGASNSPLHF.

This clonotype was observed at least ten times. The J gene is TRBJ2-1, the V gene TRBV27; no clear D. Trimming removed 6 bases at V and 8 bases at J, with 14 bases between. The V gene's germline CDR1 is MNHEY and CDR2 SMNVEV (reference sequence). The CDR3 loop spans 13 amino acids. The CDR3 nucleotides are TGTGCCAGCAGGACTCCAAGGGTCGATGAGCAGTTCTTC. It specifies CASRTPRVDEQFF.

This clonotype was picked up many times. The rearrangement joins TRBV12-3 or TRBV12-4 to TRBJ1-5; TRBD1 might be the D (6 bases). V was shortened by 6 bases and J by 3 bases, with 15 bases between the two germline ends. The length of the CDR3 is 15 residues. CDR3 residues: CASRATGRDNQPQHF. The CDR3 coding sequence is TGTGCCAGCAGGGCCACAGGGAGGGACAATCAGCCCCAGCATTTT.

This clonotype was recorded many times. The V call is TRBV5-1, the J call TRBJ2-1; 14 bases align to TRBD2. CDR1 and CDR2 from the germline V gene are SGHRS and YFSETQ. This CDR3 has 17 residues. V gave up 4 bases and J gave up 3 bases; unmatched junction bases: 6. CDR3 sequence reads: CASSTGTSGSIYNEQFF. DNA of the CDR3: TGCGCCAGCAGCACAGGGACTAGCGGGAGTATCTACAATGAGCAGTTCTTC.

This clonotype has at least ten counts. This CDR3 is CASSLGQGRPVLPNTEAFF. DNA for the CDR3: TGCGCCAGCAGCTTGGGACAAGGCCGACCTGTACTCCCGAACACTGAAGCTTTCTTT. V usage is TRBV5-1 and J usage is TRBJ1-1; D unresolved. The V end was cut by 0 bases, the J end by 1 base, with 22 bases between. The germline CDR1 and CDR2 sequences are SGHRS and YFSETQ. CDR3 size: 19 residues.

This clonotype was found many times. This chain connects TRBV20-1 to TRBJ2-7; the D gene could be TRBD1 or TRBD2 (5 bases each). The CDR3 sequence is 12 residues long. Trimming pared 6 bases from V and 0 bases from J, leaving 9 bases between. In germline, CDR1 is DFQATT, CDR2 SNEGSKA (reference sequence). In nucleotides, the CDR3 is TGCAGTGCAACCGGGGCCTCCTACGAGCAGTACTTC. This codes for CSATGASYEQYF.

This clonotype was observed many times. This chain uses TRBV5-1 with TRBJ2-3; 10 nucleotides align to TRBD1. The CDR3 is 15 amino acids. V dropped 4 bases and J dropped 2; count of bases not matched to a gene: 4. Germline V gives CDR1 SGHRS, CDR2 YFSETQ. The DNA for the CDR3 is TGCGCCAGCAGCATAGGGACAGGGGACACAGATACGCAGTATTTT. It encodes CASSIGTGDTDTQYF. Complete variable domain (other parts from reference TRBV5-1 and TRBJ2-3): KAGVTQTPRYLIKTRGQQVTLSCSPISGHRSVSWYQQTPGQGLQFLFEYFSETQRNKGNFPGRFSGRQFSNSRSEMNVSTLELGDSALYLCASSIGTGDTDTQYFGPGTRLTVL.

In this sample, this clonotype turned up many times. The chain couples TRBV5-6 to TRBJ2-3; 7 positions match TRBD1. Per the germline V gene, CDR1 is SGHDT and CDR2 is YYEEEE. Trimming cost V 5 bases and J 4 bases; bases outside gene matches: 10. The CDR3 runs to 15 residues. CDR3 amino acids: CASRQTGSGPDTQYF. CDR3 bases: TGTGCCAGCAGACAGACAGGGTCAGGGCCAGATACGCAGTATTTT.

The rearrangement joins TRBV12-3 or TRBV12-4 to TRBJ2-6, with TRBD1 matching 8 bases. This CDR3 is built from 18 residues. Trimming cost V 4 bases and J 1 base; bases outside gene matches: 9. CDR3 in amino acids: CASSSEQGVPSGANVLTF. CDR3 DNA: TGTGCCAGCAGTTCGGAACAGGGGGTCCCTTCTGGGGCCAACGTCCTGACTTTC.